This TCR beta chain was profiled in a study of OX40 agonist ivuxolimab in advanced cancers. Study-level background: Partial responses, seen in three patients, involved one hepatocellular carcinoma and two cutaneous melanomas.

Profiled with immunoSEQ multiplex PCR; TCRdb holds only in-frame clones, not every one. The sample records tens of thousands of clones, about 78% being singletons. Regarding this clone: Its specificity is not known.

Trimming removed 9 bases at V and 0 bases at J, with 14 bases between. CDR1 and CDR2 from the germline V gene are MNHEY and SMNVEV (reference sequence). CDR3 length equals 14 residues. Study-level results: CD8+ T cells were the subset that, on average, had more expanded clones than CD4+. Some nonresponders additionally presented with little normalized T-cell clonal expansion.

The sample was CD4+ or CD8+ T cells sorted from blood, taken in a trial of the OX40 agonist ivuxolimab. This rearrangement joins TRBV27 to TRBJ1-2; no reliable D call. This receptor was taken from an adult with an advanced solid tumor such as melanoma, head and neck, liver or kidney cancer. For the CDR3, the DNA is TGTGCCAGTAAGACCCCGGGAACTAACTATGGCTACACCTTC. The encoded protein is CASKTPGTNYGYTF.